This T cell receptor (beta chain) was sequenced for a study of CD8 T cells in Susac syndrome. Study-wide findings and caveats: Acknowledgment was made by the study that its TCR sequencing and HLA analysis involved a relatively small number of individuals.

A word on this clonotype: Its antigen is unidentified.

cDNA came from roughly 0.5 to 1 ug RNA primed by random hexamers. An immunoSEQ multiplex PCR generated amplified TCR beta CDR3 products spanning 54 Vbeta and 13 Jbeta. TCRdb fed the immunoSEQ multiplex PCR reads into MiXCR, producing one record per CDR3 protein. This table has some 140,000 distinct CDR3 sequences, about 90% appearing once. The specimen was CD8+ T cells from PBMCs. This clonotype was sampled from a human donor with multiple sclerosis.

The CDR3 DNA sequence: TGTGCCAGCAGCTGGGGGAGGATAAATGAGCAGTTCTTC. It translates to CASSWGRINEQFF. The V and J genes are TRBV5-4 and TRBJ2-1, with TRBD2 as a possible D gene (6 bases). The CDR3 is 13 residues long. V lost 3 bases, J lost 7 bases, and 11 bases lay in between. Germline CDR1 reads SGHNT; CDR2 reads YYREEE (reference sequence).